This passage covers 18 T cell receptor beta chains from one sample sequenced in a study of T-cell memory formation after mild COVID-19. TCRdb re-analysed the 5' RACE reads in MiXCR, keeping a single row per CDR3 protein. Of under 650,000 distinct CDR3 sequences in the sample, roughly 18% were seen once. The source material was PBMCs or a T cell subset sorted from them (not recorded which). All receptors derive from an adult woman who had mild COVID-19 (a few samples of this study predate the infection). Cell type and time point are not known.

This clonotype was found a few times. The V gene is TRBV14, the J gene TRBJ2-7, with a weak D call TRBD1 (6 bases). Germline CDR1 is SGHDN and CDR2 is FVKESK. The CDR3 length is 16 residues. V shed 2 bases and J shed 5 bases, with 19 bases lying between them. CDR3 loop: CASSQLPSGVGDEQYF. DNA of the CDR3: TGTGCCAGCAGCCAACTCCCCTCAGGGGTAGGGGACGAGCAGTACTTC.

This clonotype appeared a few times. V is TRBV7-8 and J is TRBJ2-1; D not certain. Trimming removed 7 bases from V and 4 bases from J, with 14 bases in between. CDR1 and CDR2 from the germline V gene are SGHVS and FQNEAQ. This CDR3 is 14 amino acids long. The CDR3 loop is CASIVAVNYNEQFF. In DNA, the CDR3 is TGTGCCAGCATCGTAGCTGTTAATTACAATGAGCAGTTCTTC.

The chain couples TRBV6-5 to TRBJ2-1, with D perhaps TRBD2 (5 bases). Germline assignment: CDR1 MNHEY and CDR2 SVGAGI. V was cut by 2 bases and J by 7 bases, with 15 bases left in between. The CDR3 consists of 15 residues. The CDR3 loop reads CASSYEVGESNEQFF. In DNA, the CDR3 is TGTGCCAGCAGTTACGAGGTGGGAGAATCGAATGAGCAGTTCTTC.

There are a few counts of this clonotype. V gene TRBV7-8 combines with J gene TRBJ2-5; a possible D gene is TRBD1 (6 bases). Germline assignment: CDR1 SGHVS and CDR2 FQNEAQ. The CDR3 loop spans 15 amino acids. Trimming removed 1 base from V and 1 base from J, with 10 bases in between. CDR3 sequence (DNA): TGTGCCAGCAGCTTAGAGTTGGGGGCCCAAGAGACCCAGTACTTC. Encoded protein: CASSLELGAQETQYF.

This clonotype was detected ten times or more. The V call is TRBV7-9, the J call TRBJ2-1; D is undetermined. This CDR3 is 14 amino acids long. The V end was cut by 4 bases, the J end by 5 bases, with 12 bases between. The germline V gene has CDR1 SEHNR and CDR2 FQNEAQ (reference sequence). CDR3 protein: CASSSSTVHNEQFF. Written as DNA, the CDR3 is TGTGCCAGCAGCTCCTCCACAGTTCACAATGAGCAGTTCTTC.

The V and J genes are TRBV18 and TRBJ1-5; the D is unclear. Germline values: CDR1 KGHSH, CDR2 LQKENI. The V end was cut by 4 bases, the J end by 5 bases, with 12 bases between. The CDR3 consists of 14 residues. CDR3 coding DNA: TGTGCCAGCTCACGCACAGATCAATATCAGCCCCAGCATTTT. Protein: CASSRTDQYQPQHF.

This chain joins TRBV12-3 or TRBV12-4 and TRBJ2-7; TRBD2 is a possible D gene (5 bases). This CDR3 has 12 residues. V was trimmed by 5 bases and J by 6 bases, leaving 11 bases between them. The CDR3 sequence: CASSRGAGEQYF. The CDR3 coding sequence is TGTGCCAGCAGTCGGGGTGCAGGCGAGCAGTACTTC.

V usage is TRBV7-9 and J usage is TRBJ2-1; 11 bases agree with TRBD2. Per the germline V gene, CDR1 is SEHNR and CDR2 is FQNEAQ (reference sequence). The ends lost 7 bases at V and 2 bases at J; junction bases unmatched: 7. This CDR3 contains 16 residues. CDR3 bases: TGTGCCAGCAAGGCTAGCGGGAGGATCCCCTACAATGAGCAGTTCTTC. Translated, it gives CASKASGRIPYNEQFF.

The chain carries TRBV24-1 and TRBJ2-1; 7 bases line up with TRBD2. V lost 4 bases, J lost 7 bases, and 15 bases stayed unmatched. CDR1 and CDR2 (germline): KGHDR, SFDVKD. This CDR3 is 17 amino acids long. The CDR3 sequence is CATSDPFGGGPSNEQFF. The CDR3 nucleotides read TGTGCCACCAGTGACCCCTTTGGGGGAGGGCCGAGTAATGAGCAGTTCTTC.

This clonotype has more than one count but fewer than ten. The chain recombines TRBV7-9 with TRBJ2-7; 8 bases map to TRBD1. This CDR3 region has 15 residues. Looked up from germline, CDR1 is SEHNR and CDR2 is FQNEAQ (reference sequence). V shed 1 base and J 4 bases; nucleotides not matched to a gene: 6. The CDR3 protein is CASSLGGQGGYEQYF. In nucleotides, the CDR3 is TGTGCCAGCAGCTTAGGTGGACAGGGCGGGTACGAGCAGTACTTC.

The rearrangement links TRBV20-1 to TRBJ2-7; a possible D gene is TRBD1 (6 bases). In germline, CDR1 is DFQATT, CDR2 SNEGSKA (reference sequence). V was cut by 1 base and J by 3 bases, with 16 bases left in between. This CDR3 contains 15 residues. CDR3 sequence (DNA): TGCAGTGCTAGAGCTTCCAGCGGACAGAACTACGAGCAGTACTTC. Its translation: CSARASSGQNYEQYF.

This clonotype turned up a few times. This chain uses TRBV4-2 with TRBJ2-3; perhaps D is TRBD1 or TRBD2 (6 bases each). This CDR3 is built from 16 residues. CDR1 is LGHNA and CDR2 is YNFKEQ in the germline V gene. The germline V and J ends were trimmed by 2 bases and 4 bases, with 16 bases remaining between them. CDR3 sequence: CASSQPLAKGADTQYF. In DNA form, the CDR3 reads TGTGCCAGCAGCCAACCCCTAGCGAAGGGGGCAGATACGCAGTATTTT.

The chain uses TRBV7-8 and TRBJ1-2; no clear D gene. Germline V gene lookup returns CDR1 SGHVS and CDR2 FQNEAQ. V lost 1 base, J lost 3 bases, and 21 bases lay in between. The CDR3 is 18 amino acids. The CDR3 DNA sequence: TGTGCCAGCAGCTTAGGTTTTCGATCCGACCCGCCTGACTATGGCTACACCTTC. It translates to CASSLGFRSDPPDYGYTF.

V usage is TRBV3-1 and J usage is TRBJ1-3; D remains unclear. This CDR3 region has 11 residues. The germline CDR1 and CDR2 sequences are LGHDT and YNNKEL (reference sequence). V lost 10 bases and J 4 bases, leaving 8 bases between the germline ends. The CDR3 spells CATTSGNTIYF. The CDR3 bases are TGTGCCACAACGTCGGGAAACACCATATATTTT.

The chain combines TRBV11-3 with TRBJ2-1; D unresolved. This CDR3 contains 15 residues. Germline assignment: CDR1 SGHNT and CDR2 YENEEA. Trimming stripped 5 bases from V and 3 bases from J, with 14 bases between. Here the CDR3 DNA reads TGTGCCAGCAGCCCCCCCCCTTCGGGCTACAATGAGCAGTTCTTC. The encoded protein is CASSPPPSGYNEQFF. The full variable domain, rest sourced from reference TRBV11-3 and TRBJ2-1, is EAGVVQSPRYKIIEKKQPVAFWCNPISGHNTLYWYLQNLGQGPELLIRYENEEAVDDSQLPKDRFSAERLKGVDSTLKIQPAELGDSAVYLCASSPPPSGYNEQFFGPGTRLTVL.

The rearrangement joins TRBV27 to TRBJ1-2, with D tentatively TRBD1 (6 bases). The V gene lost 3 bases and the J gene lost 4 bases, with 15 bases spanning the gap. This CDR3 contains 15 residues. CDR1 and CDR2 (germline): MNHEY, SMNVEV (reference sequence). CDR3 bases: TGTGCCAGCAGTTTCCAGACAGGCCCCTTCTATGGCTACACCTTC. Protein product: CASSFQTGPFYGYTF.

The V gene is TRBV20-1, the J gene TRBJ2-5; possibly TRBD2 for D (5 bases). CDR3 length equals 13 residues. Germline loops: CDR1 DFQATT, CDR2 SNEGSKA (reference sequence). V was pared by 1 base and J by 6 bases, with 12 bases between. The CDR3 is CSARGDIGKTQYF. CDR3 sequence (DNA): TGCAGTGCTAGAGGGGATATCGGGAAGACCCAGTACTTC.

At least ten counts were recorded for this clonotype. This chain connects TRBV7-3 to TRBJ2-1, with D perhaps matching TRBD1 (6 bases). The V gene's germline CDR1 is SGHTA and CDR2 FQGTGA. Trimming cost V 5 bases and J 4 bases, with 12 bases left between them. The length of the CDR3 is 14 residues. CDR3 loop: CASSPGQIYNEQFF. Written as DNA, the CDR3 is TGTGCCAGCAGCCCCGGACAGATATACAATGAGCAGTTCTTC.